The 20 T cell receptor beta chains reported below all come from one sample, sequenced in a study of T cells in localized non-small cell lung cancer. Using immunoSEQ multiplex PCR, the repertoire was profiled, and TCRdb retains in-frame clones only, with some absent. The table records some 34,000 clones, roughly 78% of them present only once. Material: peripheral blood, obtained before any cancer treatment. The source is a male donor at least 60 years old with stage III squamous cell lung carcinoma.

The J gene is TRBJ1-4, the V gene TRBV27, with D possibly matching TRBD1 (6 bases). This CDR3 has 16 amino acids. The germline gives CDR1 MNHEY, CDR2 SMNVEV (reference sequence). The V end was cut by 3 bases, the J end by 8 bases, with 19 bases between. The CDR3 reads CASSLYSNRDGEKLFF. CDR3 bases: TGTGCCAGCAGTTTGTACTCAAACAGGGACGGGGAAAAACTGTTTTTT.

The chain recombines TRBV30 with TRBJ1-1, with 10 positions matching TRBD1. The germline gives CDR1 GTSNPN, CDR2 SVGIG (reference sequence). J was trimmed by 7 bases and V by 6 bases; bases with no gene match: 11. The CDR3 runs to 14 residues. CDR3 sequence: CACTRDRGRHEAFF. The CDR3, as DNA: TGTGCCTGCACCCGGGACAGGGGACGTCATGAAGCTTTCTTT. The full variable domain, completed using reference TRBV30 and TRBJ1-1, is SQTIHQWPATLVQPVGSPLSLECTVEGTSNPNLYWYRQAAGRGLQLLFYSVGIGQISSEVPQNLSASRPQDRQFILSSKKLLLSDSGFYLCACTRDRGRHEAFFGQGTRLTVV.

This clone was observed a single time. This chain uses TRBV10-2 with TRBJ1-4; perhaps TRBD1 as D (6 bases). The CDR3 is 15 amino acids. With 3 bases removed from V and 3 bases from J, the gap between germline ends came to 11 bases. CDR1 and CDR2 (germline): WSHSY, SAAADI. CDR3 nucleotides: TGCGCCAGCAGTGACCCGAGGGGGGCTAATGAAAAACTGTTTTTT. Translation gives CASSDPRGANEKLFF.

V gene TRBV5-6 combines with J gene TRBJ1-2, with a weak D call TRBD1 (6 bases). CDR1 and CDR2 (germline): SGHDT, YYEEEE. V was trimmed by 5 bases and J by 5 bases, leaving 16 bases between them. This CDR3 is 14 amino acids long. The CDR3 loop reads CASSAGGRPYGYTF. The CDR3 DNA is TGTGCCAGCAGTGCTGGGGGGCGACCTTATGGCTACACCTTC.

This chain joins TRBV2 and TRBJ1-1, with 9 bases identical to TRBD1. The V gene's germline CDR1 is SNHLY and CDR2 FYNNEI. Unmatched junction bases numbered 7, after V lost 5 bases and J lost 6 bases. The CDR3 is 14 residues long. CDR3 sequence: CASSQNRGLPEAFF. The CDR3 DNA reads as TGTGCCAGCAGTCAGAACAGGGGGCTGCCTGAAGCTTTCTTT.

Concerning this clone itself: The same CDR3 is also encoded by other DNA sequences in this sample. The rearrangement links TRBV7-2 to TRBJ2-2; D is undetermined. The CDR3 totals 15 residues. Germline V lookup: CDR1 SGHTA, CDR2 FQGNSA. Trimming shortened V by 1 base and J by 2 bases, and 8 bases separated the two germline ends. The CDR3 loop reads CASSLVARNTGELFF. CDR3 DNA: TGTGCCAGCAGCTTAGTGGCTAGAAACACCGGGGAGCTGTTTTTT. Full variable domain (outside the CDR3, taken from reference TRBV7-2 and TRBJ2-2): GAGVSQSPSNKVTEKGKDVELRCDPISGHTALYWYRQSLGQGLEFLIYFQGNSAPDKSGLPSDRFSAERTGGSVSTLTIQRTQQEDSAVYLCASSLVARNTGELFFGEGSRLTVL.

The chain links TRBV7-9 to TRBJ1-3; D is perhaps TRBD1 (6 bases). This CDR3 is 16 amino acids long. Germline V CDR1 and CDR2: SEHNR, FQNEAQ (reference sequence). Trimming took off 6 bases at V and 1 base at J, with 16 bases between the two ends. The CDR3 DNA reads TGTGCCAGCAGTAAAGGGGGGCCAGGGTCTGGAAACACCATATATTTT. It yields the protein CASSKGGPGSGNTIYF. The entire variable domain, with the rest obtained from reference TRBV7-9 and TRBJ1-3, is as follows: DTGVSQNPRHKITKRGQNVTFRCDPISEHNRLYWYRQTLGQGPEFLTYFQNEAQLEKSRLLSDRFSAERPKGSFSTLEIQRTEQGDSAMYLCASSKGGPGSGNTIYFGEGSWLTVV.

This clone has a single count. The V gene is TRBV18, the J gene TRBJ1-1; perhaps TRBD1 as D (5 bases). The CDR3 contains 14 residues. Trimming took 5 bases from V and 0 from J, leaving 10 bases between them. Germline lookup yields CDR1 KGHSH and CDR2 LQKENI. The CDR3 DNA reads as TGTGCCAGCTCAACAGGAGCCCTGAACACTGAAGCTTTCTTT. This gives the protein CASSTGALNTEAFF.

The rearrangement uses TRBV6-5 and TRBJ1-2, with 7 bases matching TRBD1. The CDR3 has 14 amino acids. Germline V gene sequence: CDR1 MNHEY, CDR2 SVGAGI. V trimming: 2 bases; J trimming: 5 bases; junction bases outside the gene matches: 5. For the CDR3, the DNA is TGTGCCAGCAGTTACGCGGGACAGTCTTATGGCTACACCTTC. It yields the protein CASSYAGQSYGYTF.

The J gene is TRBJ2-5, the V gene TRBV7-2, with TRBD2 matching 12 bases. The CDR3 consists of 17 residues. V dropped 5 bases and J dropped 6; count of bases not matched to a gene: 13. Germline V CDR1 and CDR2: SGHTA, FQGNSA. The CDR3 DNA follows: TGTGCCAGCAGCCCTTCGACTAGCGGGGGTTTTAGGCAGACCCAGTACTTC. Protein sequence: CASSPSTSGGFRQTQYF. Together with reference TRBV7-2 and TRBJ2-5, the CDR3 gives the full variable domain: GAGVSQSPSNKVTEKGKDVELRCDPISGHTALYWYRQSLGQGLEFLIYFQGNSAPDKSGLPSDRFSAERTGGSVSTLTIQRTQQEDSAVYLCASSPSTSGGFRQTQYFGPGTRLLVL.

V and J are TRBV6-5 and TRBJ1-5; D unclear. With 3 bases removed from V and 6 bases from J, the gap between germline ends came to 9 bases. The germline V gene encodes CDR1 MNHEY and CDR2 SVGAGI. The CDR3 loop spans 13 amino acids. CDR3: CASSYTGAQPQHF. The CDR3 bases are TGTGCCAGCAGTTATACCGGTGCTCAGCCCCAGCATTTT.

The V call is TRBV2, the J call TRBJ1-5; 7 positions match TRBD1. There are 16 residues in the CDR3. Germline CDR1 is SNHLY and CDR2 is FYNNEI. The V segment lost 1 base and the J segment 6 bases; nucleotides outside the gene matches: 9. The CDR3 sequence is CASSEGGGVLGQPQHF. CDR3 nucleotides: TGTGCCAGCAGTGAAGGAGGGGGCGTCTTAGGTCAGCCCCAGCATTTT. Supplemented by reference TRBV2 and TRBJ1-5, the full variable domain reads EPEVTQTPSHQVTQMGQEVILRCVPISNHLYFYWYRQILGQKVEFLVSFYNNEISEKSEIFDDQFSVERPDGSNFTLKIRSTKLEDSAMYFCASSEGGGVLGQPQHFGDGTRLSIL.

This clone came up once. The rearrangement uses TRBV5-1 and TRBJ1-2; D is undetermined. Trimming pared 3 bases from V and 7 bases from J, leaving 13 bases between. The CDR3 loop spans 13 amino acids. Germline CDR1 is SGHRS and CDR2 is YFSETQ. CDR3 DNA sequence: TGCGCCAGCAGCTCCCCTGGACCGCCTGGCTACACCTTC. Its protein is CASSSPGPPGYTF.

V gene TRBV15 combines with J gene TRBJ1-5; TRBD1 might be the D (5 bases). CDR1 is LNHNV and CDR2 is YYDKDF in the germline V gene (reference sequence). V lost 0 bases and J lost 7, with 13 bases in between. This CDR3 region has 15 residues. The CDR3 sequence is CATSRDLSEGQPQHF. The CDR3 DNA sequence: TGTGCCACCAGCAGAGATCTTTCAGAGGGGCAGCCCCAGCATTTT. The full variable domain, rest sourced from reference TRBV15 and TRBJ1-5, is DAMVIQNPRYQVTQFGKPVTLSCSQTLNHNVMYWYQQKSSQAPKLLFHYYDKDFNNEADTPDNFQSRRPNTSFCFLDIRSPGLGDTAMYLCATSRDLSEGQPQHFGDGTRLSIL.

The CDR3 DNA is TGTGCCATCCGGATAGACGGATCCTACGAGCAGTACTTC. Encoded protein: CAIRIDGSYEQYF. This sequence joins TRBV10-3 and TRBJ2-7; no reliable D call. The CDR3 is 13 residues long. V was trimmed by 8 bases and J by 1 base, leaving 12 bases between them. Germline V gene data show CDR1 as ENHRY and CDR2 as SYGVKD.

V is TRBV6-6 and J is TRBJ1-1; D gene unclear. The CDR3 has 12 residues. The germline CDR1 and CDR2 sequences are MNHNY and SVGAGI (reference sequence). Trimming shortened V by 1 base and J by 11 bases, and 11 bases separated the two germline ends. The CDR3 coding sequence is TGTGCCAGCAGTTACTTGAACCGTTGGGCTTTCTTT. The encoded protein is CASSYLNRWAFF.

V is TRBV25-1 and J is TRBJ2-1; D is unclear. Germline V lookup: CDR1 MGHDK, CDR2 SYGVNS. The CDR3 loop spans 14 amino acids. Trimming removed 0 bases from V and 10 bases from J, with 13 bases in between. The CDR3 is CASSEYKSEAEQFF. The DNA for the CDR3 is TGTGCCAGCAGTGAATATAAATCAGAAGCCGAGCAGTTCTTC.

This clone is labeled as medium-sized. This chain connects TRBV4-1 to TRBJ1-2; perhaps TRBD1 as D (5 bases). Germline-derived CDR1 and CDR2 are MGHRA and YSYEKL. Trimming removed 4 bases at V and 8 bases at J, with 11 bases between. There are 12 residues in the CDR3. The CDR3 sequence: CASSLDGDGYTF. The CDR3 DNA follows: TGCGCCAGCAGCCTAGACGGGGACGGCTACACCTTC.

The chain employs TRBV11-3 and TRBJ1-1; D is possibly TRBD1 (5 bases). The CDR3 length is 13 residues. The germline V gene encodes CDR1 SGHNT and CDR2 YENEEA. V lost 4 bases and J lost 5, with 11 bases in between. CDR3 coding DNA: TGTGCCAGCAGCTACGACAGTAAAACTGAAGCTTTCTTT. It specifies CASSYDSKTEAFF.

CDR3 DNA sequence: TGTGCCAGCTCACCCACAGGACGGGCGAACACTGAAGCTTTCTTT. Translation gives CASSPTGRANTEAFF. This chain joins TRBV18 and TRBJ1-1; D is perhaps TRBD1 (5 bases). The germline gives CDR1 KGHSH, CDR2 LQKENI. This CDR3 has 15 amino acids. Trimming left V 3 bases short and J 1 base short, with 12 bases between.